This TCR beta chain was obtained from a study of shared T cell receptors in the human thymus. TCRdb's copy holds only in-frame clones and misses some; the assay was immunoSEQ multiplex PCR. The table lists around 730,000 clones, 80% to 90% of them singletons, with 0.0095% to 0.013% in the top ten. CDR1 MNHEY and CDR2 SMNVEV come from the germline V gene (reference sequence). The CDR3 has 11 residues. The V end was cut by 4 bases, the J end by 11 bases, with 11 bases between. These data also formed part of another study, on human thymus T cells. As reported in that work: Thymic resections from corrective heart surgery supplied the tissue.

The sample consisted of thymocytes. The chain uses TRBV27 and TRBJ1-1, with D possibly being TRBD1 (5 bases). This clonotype was obtained from a girl less than two years old with a congenital heart defect. As DNA, the CDR3 is TGTGCCAGCAGTTACGGGGGAAGGGCTTTCTTT. It is translated as CASSYGGRAFF.